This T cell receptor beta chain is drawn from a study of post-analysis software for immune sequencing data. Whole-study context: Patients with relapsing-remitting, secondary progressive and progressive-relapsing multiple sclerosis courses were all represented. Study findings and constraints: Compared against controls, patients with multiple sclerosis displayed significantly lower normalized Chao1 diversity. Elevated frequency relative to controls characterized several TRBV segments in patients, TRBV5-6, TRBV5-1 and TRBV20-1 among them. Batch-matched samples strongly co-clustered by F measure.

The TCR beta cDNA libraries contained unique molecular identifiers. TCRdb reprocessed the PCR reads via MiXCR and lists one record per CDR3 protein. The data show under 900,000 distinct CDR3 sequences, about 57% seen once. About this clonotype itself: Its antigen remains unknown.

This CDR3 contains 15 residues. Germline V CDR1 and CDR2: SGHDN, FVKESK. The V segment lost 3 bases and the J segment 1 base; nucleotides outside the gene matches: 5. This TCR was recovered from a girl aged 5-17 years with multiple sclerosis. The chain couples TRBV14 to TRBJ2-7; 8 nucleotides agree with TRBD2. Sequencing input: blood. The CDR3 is CASSQESGRSYEQYF. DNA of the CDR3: TGTGCCAGCAGCCAGGAAAGCGGGAGATCCTACGAGCAGTACTTC.